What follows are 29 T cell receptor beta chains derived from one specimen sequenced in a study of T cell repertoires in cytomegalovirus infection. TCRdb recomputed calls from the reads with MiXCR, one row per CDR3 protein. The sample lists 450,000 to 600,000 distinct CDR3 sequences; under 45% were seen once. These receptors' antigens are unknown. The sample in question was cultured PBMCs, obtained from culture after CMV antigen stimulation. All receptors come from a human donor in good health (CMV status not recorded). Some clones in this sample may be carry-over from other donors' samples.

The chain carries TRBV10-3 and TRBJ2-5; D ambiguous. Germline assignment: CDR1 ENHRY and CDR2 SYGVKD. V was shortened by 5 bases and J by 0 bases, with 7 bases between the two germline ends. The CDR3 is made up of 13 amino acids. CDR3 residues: CAISSTDQETQYF. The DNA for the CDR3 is TGTGCCATCAGTTCTACAGACCAAGAGACCCAGTACTTC.

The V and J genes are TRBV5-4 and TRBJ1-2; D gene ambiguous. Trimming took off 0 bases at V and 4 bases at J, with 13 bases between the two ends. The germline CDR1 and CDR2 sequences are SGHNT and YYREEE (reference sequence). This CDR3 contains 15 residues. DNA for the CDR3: TGTGCCAGCAGCTTGGAAGTAGGTTCGTCCTATGGCTACACCTTC. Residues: CASSLEVGSSYGYTF.

The CDR3 sequence: CASSPKSGRDTDTQYF. CDR3 nucleotide sequence: TGTGCCAGCAGCCCTAAAAGCGGGAGGGACACAGATACGCAGTATTTT. The rearrangement links TRBV7-9 to TRBJ2-3; TRBD2 agrees at 10 bases. The V and J ends lost 5 bases and 2 bases, in that order; junction bases with no gene match: 7. There are 16 residues in the CDR3. The V gene's germline CDR1 is SEHNR and CDR2 FQNEAQ (reference sequence).

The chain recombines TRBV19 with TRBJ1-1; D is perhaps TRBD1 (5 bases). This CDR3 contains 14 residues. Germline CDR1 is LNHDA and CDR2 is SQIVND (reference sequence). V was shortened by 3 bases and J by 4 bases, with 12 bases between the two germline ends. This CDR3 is CASSIQGRGTEAFF. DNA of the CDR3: TGTGCCAGTAGTATCCAGGGAAGAGGCACTGAAGCTTTCTTT.

The CDR3 here is CASSKAGGQETQYF. As DNA, the CDR3 is TGTGCCAGCAGCAAGGCTGGAGGTCAAGAGACCCAGTACTTC. The rearrangement uses TRBV7-6 and TRBJ2-5, with TRBD2 as a possible D gene (5 bases). In germline, CDR1 is SGHVS, CDR2 FNYEAQ. This CDR3 is built from 14 residues. Deletions cut 5 bases from V and 2 bases from J, with 12 bases between.

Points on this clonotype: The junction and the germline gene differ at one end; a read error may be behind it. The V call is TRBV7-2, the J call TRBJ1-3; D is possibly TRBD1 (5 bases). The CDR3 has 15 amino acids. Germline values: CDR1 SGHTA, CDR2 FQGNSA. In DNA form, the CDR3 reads TGTGCCAGCAGCTTAGGGGGGATCGCTGGAAACACCATGTATTTT. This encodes CASSLGGIAGNTMYF.

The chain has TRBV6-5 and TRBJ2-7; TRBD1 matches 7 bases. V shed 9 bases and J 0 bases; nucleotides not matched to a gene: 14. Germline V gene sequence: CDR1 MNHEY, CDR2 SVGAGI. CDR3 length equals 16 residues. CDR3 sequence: CARELPPRGTSYEQYF. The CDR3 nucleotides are TGTGCCAGAGAGTTACCCCCCAGGGGGACCTCCTACGAGCAGTACTTC.

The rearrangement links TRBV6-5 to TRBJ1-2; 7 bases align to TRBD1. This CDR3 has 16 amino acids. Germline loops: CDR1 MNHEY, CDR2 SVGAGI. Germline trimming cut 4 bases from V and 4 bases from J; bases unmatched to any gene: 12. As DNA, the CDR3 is TGTGCCAGCAGTTCCAGACTAGGGGGCGCCGGCTATGGCTACACCTTC. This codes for CASSSRLGGAGYGYTF.

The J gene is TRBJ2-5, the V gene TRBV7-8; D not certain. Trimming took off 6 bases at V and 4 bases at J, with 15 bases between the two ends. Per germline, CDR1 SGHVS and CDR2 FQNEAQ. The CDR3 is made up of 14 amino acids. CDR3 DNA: TGTGCCAGCAGAAGAAGGGCAACGTCAGAGACCCAGTACTTC. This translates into CASRRRATSETQYF.

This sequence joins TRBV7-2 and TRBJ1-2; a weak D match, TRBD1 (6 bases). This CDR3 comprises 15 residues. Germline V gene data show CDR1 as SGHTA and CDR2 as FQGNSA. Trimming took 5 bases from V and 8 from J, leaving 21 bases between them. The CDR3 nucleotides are TGTGCCAGCAGCGTCGACCCAGGGGTTGAGCAGGGCTACACCTTC. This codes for CASSVDPGVEQGYTF.

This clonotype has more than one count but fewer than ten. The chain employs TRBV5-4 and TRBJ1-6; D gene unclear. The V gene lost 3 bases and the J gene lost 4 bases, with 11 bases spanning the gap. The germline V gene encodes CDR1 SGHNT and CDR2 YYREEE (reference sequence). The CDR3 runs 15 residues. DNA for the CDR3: TGTGCCAGCAGCTCTCAGGCAACTTATAATTCACCCCTCCACTTT. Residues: CASSSQATYNSPLHF. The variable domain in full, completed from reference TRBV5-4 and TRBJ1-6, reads ETGVTQSPTHLIKTRGQQVTLRCSSQSGHNTVSWYQQALGQGPQFIFQYYREEENGRGNFPPRFSGLQFPNYSSELNVNALELDDSALYLCASSSQATYNSPLHFGNGTRLTVT.

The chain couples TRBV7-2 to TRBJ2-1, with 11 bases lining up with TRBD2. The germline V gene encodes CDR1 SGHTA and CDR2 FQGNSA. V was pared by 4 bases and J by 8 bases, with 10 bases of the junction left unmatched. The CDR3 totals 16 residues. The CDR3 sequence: CASSSGTSGGTDEQFF. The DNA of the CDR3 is TGTGCCAGCAGCTCCGGGACTAGCGGAGGAACGGATGAGCAGTTCTTC.

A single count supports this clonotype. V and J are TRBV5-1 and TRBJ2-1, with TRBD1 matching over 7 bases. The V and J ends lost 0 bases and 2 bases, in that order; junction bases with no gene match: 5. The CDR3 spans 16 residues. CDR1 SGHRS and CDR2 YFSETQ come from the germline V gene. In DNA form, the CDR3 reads TGCGCCAGCAGCTTGGAACCTCAGGGGGCCTACAATGAGCAGTTCTTC. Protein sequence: CASSLEPQGAYNEQFF.

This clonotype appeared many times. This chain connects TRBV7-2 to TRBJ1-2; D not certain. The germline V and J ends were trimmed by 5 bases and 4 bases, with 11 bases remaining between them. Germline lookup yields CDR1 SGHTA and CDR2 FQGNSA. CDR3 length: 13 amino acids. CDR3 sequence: CASSVRGSYGYTF. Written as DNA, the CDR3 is TGTGCCAGCAGCGTCCGGGGTAGCTATGGCTACACCTTC.

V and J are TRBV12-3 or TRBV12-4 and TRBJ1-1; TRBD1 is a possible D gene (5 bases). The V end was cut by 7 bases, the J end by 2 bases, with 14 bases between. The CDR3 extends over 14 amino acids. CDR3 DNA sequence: TGTGCCAGCAAGAAGGGACCTTTCAACACTGAAGCTTTCTTT. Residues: CASKKGPFNTEAFF.

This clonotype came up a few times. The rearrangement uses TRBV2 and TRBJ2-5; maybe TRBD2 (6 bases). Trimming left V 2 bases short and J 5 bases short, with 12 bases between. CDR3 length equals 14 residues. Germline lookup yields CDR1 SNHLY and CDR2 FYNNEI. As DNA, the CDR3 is TGTGCCAGCAGTGAACGCATTAGCGGTGAGACCCAGTACTTC. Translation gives CASSERISGETQYF. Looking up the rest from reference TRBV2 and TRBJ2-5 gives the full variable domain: EPEVTQTPSHQVTQMGQEVILRCVPISNHLYFYWYRQILGQKVEFLVSFYNNEISEKSEIFDDQFSVERPDGSNFTLKIRSTKLEDSAMYFCASSERISGETQYFGPGTRLLVL.

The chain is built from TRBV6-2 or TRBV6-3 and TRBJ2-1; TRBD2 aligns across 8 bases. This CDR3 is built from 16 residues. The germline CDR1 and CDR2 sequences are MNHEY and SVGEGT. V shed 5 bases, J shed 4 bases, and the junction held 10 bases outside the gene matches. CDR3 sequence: CASSDLLAAFYNEQFF. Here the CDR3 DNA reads TGTGCCAGCAGTGACCTACTAGCGGCCTTTTACAATGAGCAGTTCTTC.

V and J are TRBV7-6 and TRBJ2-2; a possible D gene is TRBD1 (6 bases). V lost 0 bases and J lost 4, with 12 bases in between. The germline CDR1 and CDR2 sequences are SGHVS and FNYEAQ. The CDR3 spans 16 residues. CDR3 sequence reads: CASSLAGGSSTGELFF. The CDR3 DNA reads TGTGCCAGCAGCTTAGCAGGGGGATCTTCCACCGGGGAGCTGTTTTTT.

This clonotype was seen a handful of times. Written as DNA, the CDR3 is TGTGCCAGCAGCCCCCCCAGACTAGCGCAATACAATGAGCAGTTCTTC. It yields the protein CASSPPRLAQYNEQFF. The V and J genes are TRBV11-2 and TRBJ2-1; TRBD2 aligns across 8 bases. The V gene end was trimmed by 5 bases and the J gene end by 4 bases; junction bases not matched to a gene: 10. The CDR3 extends over 16 amino acids. Germline CDR1 reads SGHAT; CDR2 reads FQNNGV.

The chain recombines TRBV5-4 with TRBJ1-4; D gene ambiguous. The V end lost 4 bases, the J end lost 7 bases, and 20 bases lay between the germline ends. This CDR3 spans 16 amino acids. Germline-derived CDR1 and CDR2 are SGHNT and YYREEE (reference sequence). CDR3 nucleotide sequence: TGTGCCAGCAGCCCCGCTCCGACACTCGTGGGTGAAAAACTGTTTTTT. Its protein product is CASSPAPTLVGEKLFF.

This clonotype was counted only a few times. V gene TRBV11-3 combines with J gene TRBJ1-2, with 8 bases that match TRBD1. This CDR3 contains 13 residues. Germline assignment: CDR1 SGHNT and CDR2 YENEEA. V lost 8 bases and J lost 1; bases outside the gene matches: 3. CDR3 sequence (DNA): TGTGCCAGCCGACAGGGGCATAACTATGGCTACACCTTC. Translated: CASRQGHNYGYTF.

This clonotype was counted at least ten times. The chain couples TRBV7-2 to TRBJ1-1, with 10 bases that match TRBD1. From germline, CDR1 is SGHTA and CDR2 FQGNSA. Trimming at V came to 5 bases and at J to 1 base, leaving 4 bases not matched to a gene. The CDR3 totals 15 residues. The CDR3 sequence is CASSRQGAKNTEAFF. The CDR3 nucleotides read TGTGCCAGCAGCCGACAGGGGGCCAAGAACACTGAAGCTTTCTTT.

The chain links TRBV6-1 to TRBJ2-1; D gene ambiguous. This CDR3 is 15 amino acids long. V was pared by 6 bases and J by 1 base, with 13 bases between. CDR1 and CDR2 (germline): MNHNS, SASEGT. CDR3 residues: CASRAAYQSYNEQFF. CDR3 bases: TGTGCCAGCAGGGCAGCATATCAATCCTACAATGAGCAGTTCTTC.

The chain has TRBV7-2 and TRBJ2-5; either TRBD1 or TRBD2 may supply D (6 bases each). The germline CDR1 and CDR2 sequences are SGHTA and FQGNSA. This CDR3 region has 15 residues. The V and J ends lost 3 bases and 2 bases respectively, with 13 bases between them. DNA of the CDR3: TGTGCCAGCAGCTTTCCGGGGGCAGGTCAAGAGACCCAGTACTTC. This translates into CASSFPGAGQETQYF.

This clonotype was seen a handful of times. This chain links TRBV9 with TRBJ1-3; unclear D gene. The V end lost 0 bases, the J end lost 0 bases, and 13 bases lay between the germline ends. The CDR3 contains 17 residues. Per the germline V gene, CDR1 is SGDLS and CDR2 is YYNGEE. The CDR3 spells CASSVAPSLNSGNTIYF. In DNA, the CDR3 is TGTGCCAGCAGCGTAGCGCCCAGTCTGAACTCTGGAAACACCATATATTTT.

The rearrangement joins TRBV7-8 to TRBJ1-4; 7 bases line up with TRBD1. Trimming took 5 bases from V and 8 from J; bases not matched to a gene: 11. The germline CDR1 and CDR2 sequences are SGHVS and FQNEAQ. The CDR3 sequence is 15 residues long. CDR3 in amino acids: CASSPDRVGGEKLFF. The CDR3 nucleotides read TGTGCCAGCAGCCCAGACAGGGTCGGAGGGGAAAAACTGTTTTTT.

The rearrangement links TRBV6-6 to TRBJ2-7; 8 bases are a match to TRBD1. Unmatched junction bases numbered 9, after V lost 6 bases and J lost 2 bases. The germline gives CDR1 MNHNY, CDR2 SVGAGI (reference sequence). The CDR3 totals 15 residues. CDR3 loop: CASRPAGGEAYEQYF. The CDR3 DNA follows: TGTGCCAGCAGGCCCGCAGGGGGCGAGGCCTACGAGCAGTACTTC.

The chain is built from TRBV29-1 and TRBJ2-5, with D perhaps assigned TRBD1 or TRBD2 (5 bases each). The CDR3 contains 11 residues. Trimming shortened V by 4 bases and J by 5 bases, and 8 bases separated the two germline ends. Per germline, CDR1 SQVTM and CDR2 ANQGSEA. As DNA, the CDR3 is TGCAGCGTTGGGGGGATCGAGACCCAGTACTTC. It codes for CSVGGIETQYF.

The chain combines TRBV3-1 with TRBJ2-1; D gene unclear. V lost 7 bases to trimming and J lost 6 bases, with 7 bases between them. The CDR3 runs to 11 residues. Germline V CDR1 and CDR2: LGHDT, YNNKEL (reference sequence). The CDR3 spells CASTNRNEQFF. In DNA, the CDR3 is TGTGCCAGCACCAACCGCAATGAGCAGTTCTTC.